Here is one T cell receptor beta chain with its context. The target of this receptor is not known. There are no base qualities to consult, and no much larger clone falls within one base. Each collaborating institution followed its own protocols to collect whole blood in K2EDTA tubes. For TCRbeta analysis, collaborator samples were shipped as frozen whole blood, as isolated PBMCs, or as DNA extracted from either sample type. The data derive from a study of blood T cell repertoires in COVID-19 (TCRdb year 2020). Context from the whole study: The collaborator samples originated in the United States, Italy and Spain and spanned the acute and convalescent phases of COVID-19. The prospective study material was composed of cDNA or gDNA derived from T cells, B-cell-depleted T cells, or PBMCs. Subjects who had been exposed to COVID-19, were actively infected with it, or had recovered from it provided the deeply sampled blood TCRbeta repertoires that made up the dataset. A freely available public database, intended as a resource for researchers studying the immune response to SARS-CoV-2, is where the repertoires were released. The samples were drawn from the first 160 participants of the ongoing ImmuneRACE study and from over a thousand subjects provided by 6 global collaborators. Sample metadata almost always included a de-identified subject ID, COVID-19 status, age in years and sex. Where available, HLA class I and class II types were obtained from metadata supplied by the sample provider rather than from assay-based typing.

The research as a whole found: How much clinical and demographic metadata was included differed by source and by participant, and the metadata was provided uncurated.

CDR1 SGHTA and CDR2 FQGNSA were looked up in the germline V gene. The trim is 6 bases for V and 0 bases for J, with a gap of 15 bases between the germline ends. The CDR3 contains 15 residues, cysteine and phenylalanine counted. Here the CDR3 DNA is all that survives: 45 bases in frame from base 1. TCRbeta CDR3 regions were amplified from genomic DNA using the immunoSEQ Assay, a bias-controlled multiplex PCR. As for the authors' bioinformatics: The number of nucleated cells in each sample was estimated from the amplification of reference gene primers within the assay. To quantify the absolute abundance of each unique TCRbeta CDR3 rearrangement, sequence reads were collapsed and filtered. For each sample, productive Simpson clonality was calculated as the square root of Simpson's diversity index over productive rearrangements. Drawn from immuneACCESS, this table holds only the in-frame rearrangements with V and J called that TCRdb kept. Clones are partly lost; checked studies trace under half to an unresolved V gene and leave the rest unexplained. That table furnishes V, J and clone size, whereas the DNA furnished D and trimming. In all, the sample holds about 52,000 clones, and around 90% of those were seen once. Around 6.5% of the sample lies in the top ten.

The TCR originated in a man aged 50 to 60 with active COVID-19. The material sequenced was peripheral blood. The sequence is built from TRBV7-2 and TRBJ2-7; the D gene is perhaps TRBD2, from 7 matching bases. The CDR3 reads CASRVAGDNSYEQYF. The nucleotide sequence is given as TGTGCCAGCAGAGTGGCGGGGGACAACTCCTACGAGCAGTACTTC.